These 25 T cell receptor beta chains share one sample of origin, sequenced in a study of T cells after yellow fever vaccination. TCRdb ran MiXCR on the 5' RACE reads and lists one entry per CDR3 protein. The sample consists of more than 350,000 distinct CDR3 sequences, 11% of them appearing once. The source was PBMCs, collected on the day of the first yellow fever vaccination. The receptors were gathered from a man aged 18-30 years who received the YFV17D yellow fever vaccine.

This clonotype was seen a handful of times. The gene calls are TRBV10-3 and TRBJ1-4; 10 bases are shared with TRBD1. The CDR3 extends over 14 amino acids. Germline V gene sequence: CDR1 ENHRY, CDR2 SYGVKD. V shed 3 bases and J 6 bases; nucleotides not matched to a gene: 1. This CDR3 reads CAISDGTGDEKLFF. CDR3 DNA: TGTGCCATCAGTGACGGGACAGGGGATGAAAAACTGTTTTTT.

The sample holds a few counts of this clonotype. The rearrangement joins TRBV18 to TRBJ2-2; D might be TRBD1 (6 bases). Trimming removed 2 bases at V and 2 bases at J, with 15 bases between. CDR3 size: 17 residues. CDR1 is KGHSH, CDR2 LQKENI, per germline. The CDR3 loop reads CASSPRTVTFNTGELFF. The DNA for the CDR3 is TGTGCCAGCTCACCAAGGACAGTTACCTTTAACACCGGGGAGCTGTTTTTT. Full variable domain (missing parts from reference TRBV18 and TRBJ2-2): NAGVMQNPRHLVRRRGQEARLRCSPMKGHSHVYWYRQLPEEGLKFMVYLQKENIIDESGMPKERFSAEFPKEGPSILRIQQVVRGDSAAYFCASSPRTVTFNTGELFFGEGSRLTVL.

This chain links TRBV7-9 with TRBJ1-6, with 9 bases aligning to TRBD1. The CDR3 consists of 14 residues. Looked up from germline, CDR1 is SEHNR and CDR2 is FQNEAQ (reference sequence). V dropped 5 bases and J dropped 10; count of bases not matched to a gene: 6. CDR3 amino acids: CASSGTGRRSPLHF. The CDR3, as DNA: TGTGCCAGCAGCGGGACAGGGCGCAGATCACCCCTCCACTTT.

The chain employs TRBV7-2 and TRBJ1-6, with D unclear. Trimming pared 5 bases from V and 0 bases from J, leaving 14 bases between. CDR1 is SGHTA, CDR2 FQGNSA, per germline. This CDR3 is built from 17 residues. The CDR3 here is CASSRTRPSSYNSPLHF. Written as DNA, the CDR3 is TGTGCCAGCAGCAGGACCCGACCAAGCTCCTATAATTCACCCCTCCACTTT.

The J gene is TRBJ2-2, the V gene TRBV7-9; D might be TRBD2 (6 bases). V lost 2 bases and J 6 bases, leaving 10 bases between the germline ends. This CDR3 contains 14 residues. In germline, CDR1 is SEHNR, CDR2 FQNEAQ (reference sequence). Here the CDR3 DNA reads TGTGCCAGCAGCTTAACGGGGGAAGCCGGGGAGCTGTTTTTT. Translating gives CASSLTGEAGELFF. Full variable domain (outside the CDR3, taken from reference TRBV7-9 and TRBJ2-2): DTGVSQNPRHKITKRGQNVTFRCDPISEHNRLYWYRQTLGQGPEFLTYFQNEAQLEKSRLLSDRFSAERPKGSFSTLEIQRTEQGDSAMYLCASSLTGEAGELFFGEGSRLTVL.

This clonotype was seen a few times. V gene TRBV6-2 or TRBV6-3 combines with J gene TRBJ1-1; 8 bases are a match to TRBD1. This CDR3 comprises 19 residues. Germline V gene sequence: CDR1 MNHEY, CDR2 SVGEGT. Trimming took 0 bases from V and 3 from J; bases not matched to a gene: 15. CDR3 region: CASSYSIVLGQGADTEAFF. As DNA, the CDR3 is TGTGCCAGCAGTTACTCGATTGTTTTAGGGCAGGGGGCGGACACTGAAGCTTTCTTT.

This clonotype has a handful of counts. This chain uses TRBV7-9 with TRBJ2-2, with D tentatively TRBD2 (6 bases). The CDR3 covers 15 residues. V was shortened by 4 bases and J by 5 bases, with 14 bases between the two germline ends. From germline, CDR1 is SEHNR and CDR2 FQNEAQ (reference sequence). CDR3: CASSWSAEGTGELFF. The CDR3 nucleotides read TGTGCCAGCAGCTGGTCGGCGGAGGGGACCGGGGAGCTGTTTTTT. Drawing the rest from reference TRBV7-9 and TRBJ2-2, the complete variable domain is DTGVSQNPRHKITKRGQNVTFRCDPISEHNRLYWYRQTLGQGPEFLTYFQNEAQLEKSRLLSDRFSAERPKGSFSTLEIQRTEQGDSAMYLCASSWSAEGTGELFFGEGSRLTVL.

This clonotype was counted only a few times. The chain has TRBV10-3 and TRBJ2-3; D is unresolved. From germline, CDR1 is ENHRY and CDR2 SYGVKD. CDR3 length: 10 amino acids. Trimming pared 10 bases from V and 1 base from J, leaving 3 bases between. The DNA for the CDR3 is TGTGCCACCGGCACAGATACGCAGTATTTT. It translates to CATGTDTQYF.

V and J are TRBV4-3 and TRBJ2-3; D gene ambiguous. Germline CDR1 is LGHNA and CDR2 is YSLEER. Between the trimmed V and J ends, which lost 0 bases and 5 bases, there was a span of 6 bases. The CDR3 covers 13 residues. The CDR3 coding sequence is TGCGCCAGCAGCCAAGAGACGAGAGATACGCAGTATTTT. Amino acid sequence: CASSQETRDTQYF.

This clonotype was seen a few times. The chain combines TRBV5-1 with TRBJ1-2; D is unresolved. This CDR3 has 17 amino acids. V dropped 4 bases and J dropped 6 bases, with 25 bases sitting between them. The germline V gene has CDR1 SGHRS and CDR2 YFSETQ. For the CDR3, the DNA is TGCGCCAGCAGCAACCGACAAGCGGAAGCTTCGCCCCATGGCTACACCTTC. Translation: CASSNRQAEASPHGYTF.

DNA of the CDR3: TGTGCCAGCAGTCCTCTAGCGGGGGGCGCCTACGAGCAGTACTTC. This gives the protein CASSPLAGGAYEQYF. The V and J genes are TRBV12-3 or TRBV12-4 and TRBJ2-7, with TRBD2 matching over 11 bases. The CDR3 contains 15 residues. The V gene end was trimmed by 5 bases and the J gene end by 2 bases; junction bases not matched to a gene: 5.

This clonotype showed up many times. This chain joins TRBV9 and TRBJ2-5; unclear D gene. Trimming shortened V by 0 bases and J by 5 bases, and 5 bases separated the two germline ends. The V gene's germline CDR1 is SGDLS and CDR2 YYNGEE. CDR3 length equals 12 residues. The CDR3 is CASSVADETQYF. CDR3 nucleotides: TGTGCCAGCAGCGTAGCTGACGAGACCCAGTACTTC.

The chain has TRBV6-1 and TRBJ2-1; TRBD2 matches 8 bases. Trimming removed 5 bases from V and 0 bases from J; junction bases left unmatched: 6. This CDR3 is 16 amino acids long. Germline CDR1 and CDR2: MNHNS and SASEGT. DNA of the CDR3: TGTGCCAGCAGTATGGTAGCGGGGAGCTCCTACAATGAGCAGTTCTTC. Its protein product is CASSMVAGSSYNEQFF.

The rearrangement uses TRBV20-1 and TRBJ1-6; D is uncertain. Germline V CDR1 and CDR2: DFQATT, SNEGSKA (reference sequence). The CDR3 sequence is 17 residues long. The V gene lost 2 bases and the J gene lost 0 bases, with 14 bases spanning the gap. The CDR3 DNA follows: TGCAGTGCTAGACCTTCCCGTACTAGCTCCTATAATTCACCCCTCCACTTT. Its translation is CSARPSRTSSYNSPLHF.

The sample holds a few counts of this clonotype. This sequence joins TRBV29-1 and TRBJ2-7, with D possibly being TRBD1 (5 bases). The germline V and J ends were trimmed by 1 base and 3 bases, with 19 bases remaining between them. The CDR3 length is 16 residues. Per germline, CDR1 SQVTM and CDR2 ANQGSEA. The CDR3 bases are TGCAGCGTTGAAGCCGTTAATAGACAGAGTCTCTACGAGCAGTACTTC. Protein sequence: CSVEAVNRQSLYEQYF.

This clonotype was recorded a few times. The chain is built from TRBV7-8 and TRBJ2-2; D is ambiguous. The CDR3 runs 19 residues. Germline values: CDR1 SGHVS, CDR2 FQNEAQ. Trimming stripped 1 base from V and 4 bases from J, with 22 bases between. The CDR3 coding sequence is TGTGCCAGCAGCTTAGTAGGCATCCCACGCTCAACCGGCACCGGGGAGCTGTTTTTT. This codes for CASSLVGIPRSTGTGELFF. Full variable domain (rest looked up from reference TRBV7-8 and TRBJ2-2): GAGVSQSPRYKVAKRGQDVALRCDPISGHVSLFWYQQALGQGPEFLTYFQNEAQLDKSGLPSDRFFAERPEGSVSTLKIQRTQQEDSAVYLCASSLVGIPRSTGTGELFFGEGSRLTVL.

The V and J genes are TRBV6-1 and TRBJ1-2; tentatively, D is TRBD1 (6 bases). The CDR3 is made up of 14 amino acids. Germline V gives CDR1 MNHNS, CDR2 SASEGT. Trimming took 5 bases from V and 4 from J, leaving 14 bases between them. The DNA for the CDR3 is TGTGCCAGCAGTAAAGGCCAGGGGACCTATGGCTACACCTTC. This sequence encodes CASSKGQGTYGYTF.

The CDR3 sequence is CASSVTARDRGQTF. CDR3 bases: TGTGCCAGCAGCGTTACCGCAAGAGACAGGGGGCAAACCTTC. The chain is built from TRBV9 and TRBJ1-2; 10 nucleotides agree with TRBD1. Trimming took 2 bases from V and 14 from J; bases not matched to a gene: 12. Germline lookup yields CDR1 SGDLS and CDR2 YYNGEE. CDR3 length: 14 amino acids.

The CDR3 nucleotides are TGTGCCAGCAGCCCCCGGACAGGGGGGGAGACCCAGTACTTC. This translates into CASSPRTGGETQYF. The chain carries TRBV11-2 and TRBJ2-5; TRBD1 matches 10 bases. In germline, CDR1 is SGHAT, CDR2 FQNNGV. This CDR3 has 14 residues. The J segment lost 5 bases and the V segment lost 5 bases, leaving 5 bases of the junction unmatched. Supplemented by reference TRBV11-2 and TRBJ2-5, the full variable domain reads EAGVAQSPRYKIIEKRQSVAFWCNPISGHATLYWYQQILGQGPKLLIQFQNNGVVDDSQLPKDRFSAERLKGVDSTLKIQPAKLEDSAVYLCASSPRTGGETQYFGPGTRLLVL.

The chain is built from TRBV20-1 and TRBJ2-3; unclear D gene. Germline values: CDR1 DFQATT, CDR2 SNEGSKA (reference sequence). The CDR3 is 14 residues long. V lost 5 bases, J lost 0 bases, and 12 bases lay in between. CDR3 residues: CSAPKQPSTDTQYF. The CDR3, as DNA: TGCAGTGCTCCTAAGCAGCCTAGCACAGATACGCAGTATTTT.

A word on this clonotype: One end of the junction fails to match germline, which may point to a read error. The chain is built from TRBV20-1 and TRBJ1-2, with 8 bases fitting TRBD1. Germline loops: CDR1 DFQATT, CDR2 SNEGSKA (reference sequence). This CDR3 has 16 amino acids. CDR3 protein: CCASDTGGTGNYGYTF. The CDR3 coding sequence is TGCTGTGCTAGTGATACAGGGGGTACGGGTAACTATGGCTACACCTTC.

This clonotype appeared a few times. The chain recombines TRBV4-1 with TRBJ2-1; TRBD2 agrees at 8 bases. Per the germline V gene, CDR1 is MGHRA and CDR2 is YSYEKL. The CDR3 is 12 amino acids. V dropped 8 bases and J dropped 9; count of bases not matched to a gene: 6. The CDR3 DNA reads TGCGCCAGCTCGGGGGGGTGGGGTGAGCAGTTCTTC. Translated: CASSGGWGEQFF.

This clonotype was picked up a small number of times. The chain is built from TRBV5-1 and TRBJ2-3; D call uncertain. V was cut by 4 bases and J by 6 bases, with 15 bases left in between. Germline loops: CDR1 SGHRS, CDR2 YFSETQ. This CDR3 region has 14 residues. CDR3 in amino acids: CASSPPGRADTQYF. CDR3 DNA sequence: TGCGCCAGCAGCCCCCCTGGACGAGCGGATACGCAGTATTTT.

This clonotype was counted between two and nine times. V usage is TRBV5-4 and J usage is TRBJ2-3; D perhaps matches TRBD2 (5 bases). V lost 2 bases and J lost 4, with 8 bases in between. Germline-derived CDR1 and CDR2 are SGHNT and YYREEE (reference sequence). This CDR3 contains 13 residues. The CDR3 sequence: CASSFEGSDTQYF. Here the CDR3 DNA reads TGTGCCAGCAGCTTCGAGGGTTCAGATACGCAGTATTTT.

This clonotype has just a few counts. The chain combines TRBV12-3 or TRBV12-4 with TRBJ2-3, with D uncertain. Trimming took 6 bases from V and 2 from J, leaving 9 bases between them. The CDR3 contains 13 residues. The CDR3 here is CASSETNTDTQYF. The DNA of the CDR3 is TGTGCCAGCAGCGAGACCAACACAGATACGCAGTATTTT.